The text below deals with one T cell receptor (beta chain). Its antigen remains unidentified. The data were taken from a study of identical twins. TCRdb passed the 5' RACE reads through MiXCR, listing each CDR3 protein once. The table lists fewer than 800,000 distinct CDR3 sequences, roughly 7.2% of them singletons. V was trimmed by 0 bases and J by 2 bases, leaving 12 bases between them. The CDR3 length is 16 residues. The germline gives CDR1 SGDLS, CDR2 YYNGEE. Overall study findings and caveats: Modeled out-of-frame TCR alpha sharing in monozygotic twins fell below observed levels. Cross-sectional statistics, not tracking of the same donors, supported the conclusions. Among beta out-of-frame sequences, excess sharing between twins appeared weaker.

These records were also assigned to another study, of yellow fever vaccine responses in identical twins.

The chain has TRBV9 and TRBJ2-1; D is possibly TRBD2 (5 bases). This receptor was taken from a young woman in good health. The sequenced material came from PBMCs. The CDR3 region is CASSVGVGVPYNEQFF. The CDR3 DNA sequence: TGTGCCAGCAGCGTAGGAGTCGGGGTCCCCTACAATGAGCAGTTCTTC.